This T cell receptor beta chain comes out of a study of T-cell reconstitution after alpha-beta-depleted transplantation in children. Points from the study as a whole: Once a year had passed after transplant, T-cell counts and diversity came mostly from newly produced T cells. Surviving recipient T cells and intrathymic progenitors accounted for some patients' high TCRbeta diversity at day 60. Two months or so post-transplant, alpha-beta T cells reportedly derived from several hundred expanded graft clones.

This clonotype was seen repeatedly, ten times or more. Antigen: not known. Unique molecular identifiers were used in preparing the TCRbeta library. Via MiXCR, TCRdb re-called the PCR reads, giving one row per CDR3 protein. Here the sample spans some 300,000 distinct CDR3 sequences, roughly 8.2% being singletons. J gave up 8 bases and V 8 bases, and 11 bases lay outside the gene matches. The CDR3 consists of 15 residues. Sequenced here: peripheral blood, sampled 360 days after TCRalphabeta/CD19-depleted stem cell transplant. The chain recombines TRBV12-3 or TRBV12-4 with TRBJ2-1; 11 nucleotides match TRBD2. The origin of this receptor is a female patient aged 2-9 years who had a stem cell transplant for Fanconi anemia, so the T cells may come from the graft donor. The CDR3 loop is CASALLAGDIDEQFF. The CDR3 region has the DNA TGTGCCAGCGCCCTACTAGCGGGGGACATCGATGAGCAGTTCTTC.